Listed here are 18 T cell receptor beta chains from one sample, sequenced in a study of blood T cell repertoires in COVID-19. Profiled with immunoSEQ multiplex PCR; TCRdb holds only in-frame clones, not every one. The profile shows approximately 270,000 clones, about 80% of them singletons. Sequencing was performed on peripheral blood. These receptors all come from a man older than 75 with acute or convalescent COVID-19.

This chain links TRBV11-2 with TRBJ2-1; 8 bases align to TRBD2. Trimming took 6 bases from V and 0 from J; bases not matched to a gene: 13. Germline CDR1 is SGHAT and CDR2 is FQNNGV. CDR3 length: 18 residues. CDR3 DNA: TGTGCCAGCAGTTCCGGGACTAGTACTGCTAGCTCCTACAATGAGCAGTTCTTC. It is translated as CASSSGTSTASSYNEQFF.

This clone was seen once. V usage is TRBV3-1 (or the pseudogene TRBV3-2) and J usage is TRBJ1-5, with D unclear. Trimming took 1 base from V and 7 from J, leaving 14 bases between them. Germline lookup yields CDR1 LGHDT and CDR2 YNNKEL (reference sequence). This CDR3 contains 15 residues. CDR3 residues: CASSQATTYGQPQHF. The CDR3 nucleotides read TGTGCCAGCAGCCAAGCAACGACGTACGGGCAGCCCCAGCATTTT.

V is TRBV6-5 and J is TRBJ1-2; perhaps TRBD1 as D (5 bases). Germline CDR1 reads MNHEY; CDR2 reads SVGAGI. The CDR3 consists of 12 residues. The V gene lost 6 bases and the J gene lost 5 bases, with 10 bases spanning the gap. This CDR3 reads CASREPGYGYTF. CDR3 in DNA: TGTGCCAGCAGAGAGCCAGGGTATGGCTACACCTTC.

The chain links TRBV5-1 to TRBJ2-7; 7 nucleotides line up with TRBD2. This CDR3 is 16 amino acids long. Germline V gene sequence: CDR1 SGHRS, CDR2 YFSETQ. Unmatched junction bases numbered 15, after V lost 4 bases and J lost 5 bases. CDR3 bases: TGCGCCAGCAGCCTTCAACCGGGGGGAAGCCACAACGAGCAGTACTTC. Amino acids: CASSLQPGGSHNEQYF.

This chain links TRBV7-8 with TRBJ2-1, with 9 bases identical to TRBD2. The length of the CDR3 is 16 residues. Germline V CDR1 and CDR2: SGHVS, FQNEAQ. Losses at the gene ends were 3 bases for V and 9 bases for J; bases not matched to a gene: 12. The CDR3 here is CASSLQASGKGAEQFF. CDR3 sequence (DNA): TGTGCCAGCAGCTTGCAGGCTAGCGGGAAAGGGGCTGAGCAGTTCTTC. Combining the CDR3 with reference TRBV7-8 and TRBJ2-1 gives the whole variable domain GAGVSQSPRYKVAKRGQDVALRCDPISGHVSLFWYQQALGQGPEFLTYFQNEAQLDKSGLPSDRFFAERPEGSVSTLKIQRTQQEDSAVYLCASSLQASGKGAEQFFGPGTRLTVL.

The chain is built from TRBV2 and TRBJ1-2; the match to TRBD1 covers 12 bases. Germline trimming cut 4 bases from V and 6 bases from J; bases unmatched to any gene: 6. This CDR3 has 15 residues. Germline CDR1 SNHLY, CDR2 FYNNEI. CDR3 in DNA: TGTGCCAGCAGTGCTTCCGGGACAGGGGGCAATGGCTACACCTTC. Residues: CASSASGTGGNGYTF.

The J gene is TRBJ2-1, the V gene TRBV7-3, with TRBD2 identical over 7 bases. V gave up 1 base and J gave up 9 bases; unmatched junction bases: 9. Germline V gene sequence: CDR1 SGHTA, CDR2 FQGTGA. The CDR3 runs 15 residues. The CDR3, as DNA: TGTGCCAGCAGCTTAAGCGGGGCGCGGGGGTCTGAGCAGTTCTTC. The encoded protein is CASSLSGARGSEQFF.

V gene TRBV27 combines with J gene TRBJ1-4; a possible D gene is TRBD1 (6 bases). The CDR3 has 14 amino acids. CDR1 is MNHEY and CDR2 is SMNVEV in the germline V gene (reference sequence). The V end was cut by 9 bases, the J end by 11 bases, with 22 bases between. CDR3 sequence: CARRFGAGVGKLFF. DNA for the CDR3: TGTGCCAGGAGATTCGGCGCAGGGGTTGGGAAACTGTTTTTT. Supplemented by reference TRBV27 and TRBJ1-4, the full variable domain reads EAQVTQNPRYLITVTGKKLTVTCSQNMNHEYMSWYRQDPGLGLRQIYYSMNVEVTDKGDVPEGYKVSRKEKRNFPLILESPSPNQTSLYFCARRFGAGVGKLFFGSGTQLSVL.

For the CDR3, the DNA is TGTGCCAGCAGCTACGACAGGCTGAACACCGGGGAGCTGTTTTTT. As protein: CASSYDRLNTGELFF. This chain joins TRBV5-6 and TRBJ2-2; possible D gene TRBD1, 6 bases. In germline, CDR1 is SGHDT, CDR2 YYEEEE. The V gene lost 3 bases and the J gene lost 1 base, with 10 bases spanning the gap. The CDR3 runs to 15 residues. The variable domain in full, with the rest retrieved from reference TRBV5-6 and TRBJ2-2, is DAGVTQSPTHLIKTRGQQVTLRCSPKSGHDTVSWYQQALGQGPQFIFQYYEEEERQRGNFPDRFSGHQFPNYSSELNVNALLLGDSALYLCASSYDRLNTGELFFGEGSRLTVL.

This clone appeared once. The J gene is TRBJ1-4, the V gene TRBV28, with D hard to call. Germline lookup yields CDR1 MDHEN and CDR2 SYDVKM. Deletions cut 4 bases from V and 2 bases from J, with 8 bases between. The CDR3 spans 14 residues. CDR3 nucleotides: TGTGCCAGCAGTTCGACAACTACTAATGAAAAACTGTTTTTT. Protein: CASSSTTTNEKLFF.

The V and J genes are TRBV2 and TRBJ1-5, with 9 bases lining up with TRBD1. V lost 6 bases and J lost 7; bases outside the gene matches: 10. This CDR3 spans 15 amino acids. The germline CDR1 and CDR2 sequences are SNHLY and FYNNEI. CDR3 loop: CASRVTGGEGQPQHF. CDR3 bases: TGTGCCAGCAGGGTTACAGGGGGCGAAGGCCAGCCCCAGCATTTT.

The genes are TRBV20-1 and TRBJ2-5, with a tentative D call TRBD1 (6 bases). Germline-derived CDR1 and CDR2 are DFQATT and SNEGSKA (reference sequence). This CDR3 spans 11 amino acids. CDR3 region: CSLQGPTTQYF. The CDR3 coding sequence is TGCAGCTTACAGGGTCCGACGACCCAGTACTTC.

This clone was observed a handful of times. The rearrangement links TRBV4-1 to TRBJ2-2; 9 bases are a match to TRBD1. The CDR3 runs to 15 residues. Germline values: CDR1 MGHRA, CDR2 YSYEKL. After removal of 5 bases from V and 5 bases from J, the junction contained 6 bases not matched to a gene. The CDR3 here is CASSGDRAGTGELFF. CDR3 nucleotide sequence: TGCGCCAGCAGCGGGGACAGGGCGGGAACCGGGGAGCTGTTTTTT.

The chain recombines TRBV14 with TRBJ2-1; D may be TRBD2 (6 bases). Per the germline V gene, CDR1 is SGHDN and CDR2 is FVKESK. Deletions cut 1 base from V and 1 base from J, with 8 bases between. The CDR3 runs 15 residues. CDR3 amino acids: CASSQAGVSYNEQFF. The CDR3 region has the DNA TGTGCCAGCAGCCAAGCGGGAGTGTCCTACAATGAGCAGTTCTTC.

This chain joins TRBV2 and TRBJ1-2, with D perhaps TRBD1 (5 bases). V was shortened by 2 bases and J by 14 bases, with 12 bases between the two germline ends. In germline, CDR1 is SNHLY, CDR2 FYNNEI. CDR3 length: 11 residues. CDR3 bases: TGTGCCAGCAGTGAACAGGGATTGGGTACCTTC. Translated, it gives CASSEQGLGTF. Looking up the rest from reference TRBV2 and TRBJ1-2 gives the full variable domain: EPEVTQTPSHQVTQMGQEVILRCVPISNHLYFYWYRQILGQKVEFLVSFYNNEISEKSEIFDDQFSVERPDGSNFTLKIRSTKLEDSAMYFCASSEQGLGTFGSGTRLTVV.

This rearrangement joins TRBV27 to TRBJ2-5; 7 nucleotides agree with TRBD2. CDR1 and CDR2 (germline): MNHEY, SMNVEV (reference sequence). The J segment lost 5 bases and the V segment lost 7 bases, leaving 19 bases of the junction unmatched. The CDR3 is 17 amino acids. The CDR3 reads CASTPSGRGPWGETQYF. The CDR3 DNA follows: TGTGCCAGCACCCCCAGTGGGAGGGGCCCATGGGGGGAGACCCAGTACTTC.

The chain has TRBV3-1 (or the pseudogene TRBV3-2) and TRBJ2-7; D unclear. The CDR3 loop spans 15 amino acids. Trimming took 0 bases from V and 0 from J, leaving 9 bases between them. Germline CDR1 reads LGHDT; CDR2 reads YNNKEL (reference sequence). The CDR3 spells CASSQEPGYSYEQYF. The CDR3 region has the DNA TGTGCCAGCAGCCAAGAACCAGGTTACTCCTACGAGCAGTACTTC.

The V gene is TRBV5-1, the J gene TRBJ1-1; TRBD1 agrees at 9 bases. The J segment lost 3 bases and the V segment lost 3 bases, leaving 6 bases of the junction unmatched. The CDR3 has 15 amino acids. Germline CDR1 reads SGHRS; CDR2 reads YFSETQ. The CDR3 DNA follows: TGCGCCAGCAGCTCGACAGGGGGGACTTACACTGAAGCTTTCTTT. The encoded protein is CASSSTGGTYTEAFF.